The rows below give T cell receptor beta chains drawn from one sample of a study of radiation and T cells in renal cell carcinoma. Sequenced by immunoSEQ multiplex PCR; TCRdb stores in-frame clones only, minus some. This sample has about 20,000 clones, with 50% to 65% found just once. Here the sequenced sample was tumor tissue, taken from a patient whose treatment included radiotherapy and nephrectomy. The receptors stem from a woman between 65 and 79 years old with renal cell carcinoma. The CDR3 runs from the conserved cysteine through the conserved F or W. Fields, in order: V gene, D gene, clone size, J gene, CDR3 DNA, CDR3 protein. A D gene is named only where the DNA matches it firmly. Where a row states a size, it is once, few, many or the class of an expanded clone; other rows omit it.

>TRBV7-9|TRBD1|few|TRBJ2-7
TGTGCCAGCAGCTTAGAGGGACAGGGGCGCGAGCAGTACTTC
CASSLEGQGREQYF
>TRBV6-4|TRBD2|NA|TRBJ2-3
TGTGCCAGCAGTGACTCGAGCGGGGGAGGCACAGATACGCAGTATTTT
CASSDSSGGGTDTQYF
>TRBV7-9|NA|NA|TRBJ2-1
TGTGCCAGCAGCTCATTCCGACAGACCTACAATGAGCAGTTCTTC
CASSSFRQTYNEQFF
>TRBV7-3|NA|NA|TRBJ2-2
TGTGCCAGCAGCTCTAGGAGTGGGGTGCCCGGGGAGCTGTTTTTT
CASSSRSGVPGELFF
>TRBV6-1|NA|once|TRBJ1-2
TGTGCCAGCGGCATGCGTGATCTTATGGGCTACACCTTC
CASGMRDLMGYTF
>TRBV5-1|NA|NA|TRBJ1-4
TGCGCCAGCAGCTTGGGGGTGGCTAATGAAAAACTGTTTTTT
CASSLGVANEKLFF
>TRBV2|TRBD1|NA|TRBJ1-1
TGTGCCAGCGGAGACAGGGGGAGGAACACTGAAGCTTTCTTT
CASGDRGRNTEAFF
>TRBV6-1|NA|few|TRBJ1-5
TGTGCCAGCAGTGAAGCGCGGGGGGGCCACAATCAGCCCCAGCATTTT
CASSEARGGHNQPQHF
>TRBV10-1|NA|NA|TRBJ1-5
TGCGCCAGCAGTGAGGAAACCGACAATCAGCCCCAGCATTTT
CASSEETDNQPQHF
>TRBV7-2|TRBD1|few|TRBJ2-3
TGTGCCAGCAGCTTAGACAGGGGACGTGCAGATACGCAGTATTTT
CASSLDRGRADTQYF
>TRBV16|TRBD2|NA|TRBJ2-2
TGTGCCAGCAGCCAAGTGGCGGGAGACGGGGAGCTGTTTTTT
CASSQVAGDGELFF
>TRBV29-1|NA|NA|TRBJ2-3
TGCAGCGTTGACTCGGGCACAGATACGCAGTATTTT
CSVDSGTDTQYF
>TRBV6-4|NA|NA|TRBJ2-7
TGTGCCAGCAGTGACCCCAGGGGAGGGAAGTTTAACGAGCAGTACTTC
CASSDPRGGKFNEQYF
>TRBV7-2|NA|NA|TRBJ2-3
TGTGCCAGCAGCTTGACAGATACGCAGTATTTT
CASSLTDTQYF
>TRBV15|NA|medium-sized|TRBJ2-7
TGTGCCACCAGCAGGACAGCTTACTCCTACGAGCAGTACTTC
CATSRTAYSYEQYF
>TRBV4-3|NA|NA|TRBJ2-1
TGCGCCAGCAGCCAGTACTTCAATGAGCAGTTCTTC
CASSQYFNEQFF
>TRBV6-1|TRBD1|NA|TRBJ2-2
TGTGCCAGCAGATGGGACAGGGGCGGCGGGGAGCTGTTTTTT
CASRWDRGGGELFF
>TRBV27|TRBD1|NA|TRBJ1-5
TGTGCCAGCAGTGCAACTCAGGGGGTTCAGCCCCAGCATTTT
CASSATQGVQPQHF
>TRBV25-1|TRBD2|few|TRBJ2-1
TGTGCCAGCAGTGACCTAGCGGGGGGGTTCAATGAGCAGTTCTTC
CASSDLAGGFNEQFF
>TRBV27|TRBD1|NA|TRBJ2-6
TGTGCCAGCAGTTTAATCCCCCTGGGACAGGGGACCTCTGGGGCCAACGTCCTGACTTTC
CASSLIPLGQGTSGANVLTF
>TRBV30|NA|NA|TRBJ2-7
TGTGCCTGGAGTGGAGCCTACGAGCAGTACTTC
CAWSGAYEQYF
>TRBV2|TRBD2|NA|TRBJ2-2
TGTGCCAGCAGACAGCGGGGGGGCCGAGATACCGGGGAGCTGTTTTTT
CASRQRGGRDTGELFF
>TRBV6-1|NA|few|TRBJ1-4
TGTGCCAGCAGTGAAAATTACCAGAATGAAAAACTGTTTTTT
CASSENYQNEKLFF
>TRBV7-2|TRBD1|NA|TRBJ1-2
TGTGCCAGCAGCTTCCAGGGGGCCCTTTACTATGGCTACACCTTC
CASSFQGALYYGYTF
>TRBV6-5|NA|NA|TRBJ2-2
TGTGCCAGCAAACCTCCGGGGACCACCGGGGAGCTGTTTTTT
CASKPPGTTGELFF
>TRBV19|NA|few|TRBJ2-3
TGTGCCAGTAGGGTAGGGGTTGGGTTAGATACGCAGTATTTT
CASRVGVGLDTQYF
>TRBV5-1|NA|NA|TRBJ1-1
TGCGCCAGCAGGATCACAGTACGGGTCACTGAAGCTTTCTTT
CASRITVRVTEAFF
>TRBV25-1|NA|NA|TRBJ1-1
TGTGCCAGCAGTTTCGGATTGGCGGGAGCTGAAGCTTTCTTT
CASSFGLAGAEAFF
>TRBV7-3|TRBD1|NA|TRBJ1-2
TGTGCCAGCAGCCTTACCCCGACAGGGATCTATGGCTACACCTTC
CASSLTPTGIYGYTF
>TRBV27|NA|NA|TRBJ2-2
TGTGCCAGCAGTTTATTCGGGCAGGGGAACACCGGGGAGCTGTTTTTT
CASSLFGQGNTGELFF
>TRBV11-3|TRBD1|NA|TRBJ2-2
TGTGCCAGCAGCTCTGACAGGGGAAAGAACACCGGGGAGCTGTTTTTT
CASSSDRGKNTGELFF
>TRBV7-9|NA|NA|TRBJ2-7
TGTGCCAGCAGCTCCCGGGACTTGGGGCACTACGAGCAGTACTTC
CASSSRDLGHYEQYF
>TRBV4-2|TRBD2|NA|TRBJ2-6
TGTGCCAGCAGCCAAGCTAGCGGCTCTGGGGCCAACGTCCTGACTTTC
CASSQASGSGANVLTF
>TRBV18|TRBD1|NA|TRBJ1-1
TGTGCCAGCTCACCACAACAGGGGGGTGGCACTGAAGCTTTCTTT
CASSPQQGGGTEAFF
>TRBV19|NA|NA|TRBJ1-5
TGTGCCAGTAGACAGGGTAGTCAGCCCCAGCATTTT
CASRQGSQPQHF
>TRBV9|TRBD1|NA|TRBJ2-2
TGTGCCAGCAGCCCAGGGACCAGGGGGTCGGCCGGGGAGCTGTTTTTT
CASSPGTRGSAGELFF
>TRBV20-1|NA|NA|TRBJ1-2
TGCAGTGCTAGAGGGGGTGGTGGCTACACCTTC
CSARGGGGYTF
>TRBV29-1|NA|few|TRBJ1-2
TGCAGCGTTGAATCCTGGGCGTATGGCTACACCTTC
CSVESWAYGYTF
>TRBV7-9|NA|NA|TRBJ1-4
TGTGCCAGCAGCCCACCAGGCGGGACAAAAAAGGGGAATGAAAAACTGTTTTTT
CASSPPGGTKKGNEKLFF